The rows below give T cell receptor beta chains drawn from one sample of a study of blood T cell dynamics during melanoma immunotherapy. The table came from immunoSEQ multiplex PCR; TCRdb's copy has only in-frame clones and leaves some out. The sample has over 10,000 clones; around 85% are singletons. The source material was blood, sampled from a patient treated with checkpoint blockade. The origin of the receptors is a human donor with melanoma. Both conserved end residues are part of each CDR3. Fields, in order: clone size, D gene, J gene, V gene, CDR3 protein, CDR3 DNA. D genes are given only for firm matches. Expanded clones are given a class, and other clones once, few, many or no size at all.

clone size: .
D gene: .
J gene: TRBJ2-5
V gene: TRBV29-1
CDR3 protein: CSVTGTGTSKETQYF
CDR3 DNA: TGCAGCGTCACCGGTACCGGGACGTCGAAAGAGACCCAGTACTTC

clone size: .
D gene: .
J gene: TRBJ2-1
V gene: TRBV19
CDR3 protein: CASSMRLASHEQFF
CDR3 DNA: TGTGCCAGTAGTATGAGACTCGCCAGCCATGAGCAGTTCTTC

clone size: few
D gene: TRBD1
J gene: TRBJ1-1
V gene: TRBV29-1
CDR3 protein: CSVGTGGAYTEAFF
CDR3 DNA: TGCAGCGTTGGAACAGGGGGGGCGTACACTGAAGCTTTCTTT

clone size: .
D gene: .
J gene: TRBJ2-2
V gene: TRBV4-2
CDR3 protein: CASSQGSGVNTGELFF
CDR3 DNA: TGTGCCAGCAGCCAAGGGTCAGGGGTAAACACCGGGGAGCTGTTTTTT

clone size: .
D gene: .
J gene: TRBJ2-2
V gene: TRBV7-6
CDR3 protein: CASSLRRGDGTGELFF
CDR3 DNA: TGTGCCAGCAGCTTGCGCCGAGGGGACGGCACCGGGGAGCTGTTTTTT

clone size: .
D gene: .
J gene: TRBJ1-1
V gene: TRBV29-1
CDR3 protein: CSVAASWGLETEAFF
CDR3 DNA: TGCAGCGTTGCGGCGAGTTGGGGGCTCGAGACTGAAGCTTTCTTT

clone size: .
D gene: TRBD1
J gene: TRBJ1-6
V gene: TRBV7-2
CDR3 protein: CASSRLTGGTSPLHF
CDR3 DNA: TGTGCCAGCAGCCGTCTGACAGGGGGCACCTCACCCCTCCACTTT

clone size: few
D gene: .
J gene: TRBJ1-1
V gene: TRBV27
CDR3 protein: CASSPGQLNTEAFF
CDR3 DNA: TGTGCCAGCAGCCCTGGACAGTTGAACACTGAAGCTTTCTTT

clone size: few
D gene: .
J gene: TRBJ2-2
V gene: TRBV27
CDR3 protein: CASSAFYGELFF
CDR3 DNA: TGTGCCAGCAGTGCTTTCTACGGGGAGCTGTTTTTT

clone size: .
D gene: .
J gene: TRBJ2-7
V gene: TRBV27
CDR3 protein: CASALSPGDLYEQYF
CDR3 DNA: TGTGCCAGTGCCCTATCCCCGGGGGATCTATACGAGCAGTACTTC

clone size: .
D gene: .
J gene: TRBJ2-4
V gene: TRBV28
CDR3 protein: CASEGSLNIQYF
CDR3 DNA: TGTGCCAGCGAGGGTAGTCTGAACATTCAGTACTTC

clone size: .
D gene: TRBD2
J gene: TRBJ2-1
V gene: TRBV9
CDR3 protein: CASGLGLAGANEQFF
CDR3 DNA: TGTGCCAGCGGCCTGGGACTAGCGGGAGCTAATGAGCAGTTCTTC

clone size: .
D gene: TRBD1
J gene: TRBJ1-1
V gene: TRBV18
CDR3 protein: CASSPQTGLNTEAFF
CDR3 DNA: TGTGCCAGCTCACCGCAGACAGGGCTGAACACTGAAGCTTTCTTT

clone size: .
D gene: TRBD1
J gene: TRBJ2-7
V gene: TRBV30
CDR3 protein: CAWTSDRGSTFQYF
CDR3 DNA: TGTGCCTGGACCTCGGACAGGGGTAGTACGTTTCAGTACTTC

clone size: .
D gene: TRBD2
J gene: TRBJ2-1
V gene: TRBV7-3
CDR3 protein: CASSLSSSGIYNEQFF
CDR3 DNA: TGTGCCAGCAGCTTATCGTCTAGCGGGATTTACAATGAGCAGTTCTTC

clone size: few
D gene: TRBD1
J gene: TRBJ2-1
V gene: TRBV7-9
CDR3 protein: CASSTRTGGDEQFF
CDR3 DNA: TGTGCCAGCAGCACTCGGACAGGGGGGGATGAGCAGTTCTTC

clone size: .
D gene: TRBD1
J gene: TRBJ1-4
V gene: TRBV27
CDR3 protein: CASSSPTGGHEKLFF
CDR3 DNA: TGTGCCAGCAGTTCCCCGACAGGGGGCCATGAAAAACTGTTTTTT

clone size: .
D gene: .
J gene: TRBJ2-7
V gene: TRBV7-9
CDR3 protein: CASRAGSLSYEQYF
CDR3 DNA: TGTGCCAGCAGGGCAGGGTCGCTCTCCTACGAGCAGTACTTC

clone size: .
D gene: TRBD1
J gene: TRBJ2-7
V gene: TRBV9
CDR3 protein: CASSEGDSYNYEQYF
CDR3 DNA: TGTGCCAGCAGCGAAGGGGACAGTTACAACTACGAGCAGTACTTC

clone size: .
D gene: .
J gene: TRBJ1-1
V gene: TRBV9
CDR3 protein: CASSVVAQPGVRTEAFF
CDR3 DNA: TGTGCCAGCAGCGTAGTAGCCCAACCAGGGGTGAGGACTGAAGCTTTCTTT

clone size: .
D gene: TRBD1
J gene: TRBJ1-3
V gene: TRBV6-1
CDR3 protein: CASSDRQGAGGNTIYF
CDR3 DNA: TGTGCCAGCAGTGATCGACAGGGGGCCGGGGGAAACACCATATATTTT

clone size: .
D gene: .
J gene: TRBJ2-1
V gene: TRBV5-1
CDR3 protein: CASSLGTGYGIYNEQFF
CDR3 DNA: TGCGCCAGCAGCTTGGGGACGGGCTACGGCATATACAATGAGCAGTTCTTC

clone size: .
D gene: .
J gene: TRBJ2-6
V gene: TRBV6-6
CDR3 protein: CASSYVGSGANVLTF
CDR3 DNA: TGTGCCAGCAGTTACGTCGGCTCTGGGGCCAACGTCCTGACTTTC

clone size: .
D gene: TRBD1
J gene: TRBJ1-1
V gene: TRBV7-2
CDR3 protein: CASSPGQGHTEAFF
CDR3 DNA: TGTGCCAGCAGCCCAGGACAGGGTCACACTGAAGCTTTCTTT

clone size: .
D gene: TRBD2
J gene: TRBJ2-7
V gene: TRBV5-6
CDR3 protein: CASSWGLAGGRSYEQYF
CDR3 DNA: TGTGCCAGCAGCTGGGGACTAGCGGGAGGAAGGTCCTACGAGCAGTACTTC

clone size: .
D gene: TRBD1
J gene: TRBJ1-6
V gene: TRBV5-4
CDR3 protein: CASRKGQGTRGDYNSPLHF
CDR3 DNA: TGTGCCAGCAGGAAGGGACAGGGGACCCGGGGAGACTATAATTCACCTCTCCACTTT

clone size: .
D gene: TRBD2
J gene: TRBJ2-7
V gene: TRBV14
CDR3 protein: CASSRKLAGAGEQYF
CDR3 DNA: TGTGCCAGCAGCCGTAAACTAGCGGGAGCTGGAGAGCAGTACTTC

clone size: .
D gene: .
J gene: TRBJ2-7
V gene: TRBV20-1
CDR3 protein: CSVPATYEQYF
CDR3 DNA: TGCAGTGTCCCGGCCACCTACGAGCAGTACTTC

clone size: .
D gene: .
J gene: TRBJ2-2
V gene: TRBV7-6
CDR3 protein: CASSLNTNTGELFF
CDR3 DNA: TGTGCCAGCAGCTTGAACACGAACACCGGGGAGCTGTTTTTT

clone size: .
D gene: .
J gene: TRBJ2-7
V gene: TRBV6-1
CDR3 protein: CASSLGRNYEQYF
CDR3 DNA: TGTGCCAGCAGCCTGGGACGGAACTACGAGCAGTACTTC

clone size: .
D gene: .
J gene: TRBJ2-7
V gene: TRBV14
CDR3 protein: CASSQSASAAYEQYF
CDR3 DNA: TGTGCCAGCAGCCAATCGGCTAGCGCAGCCTACGAGCAGTACTTC

clone size: .
D gene: TRBD1
J gene: TRBJ1-1
V gene: TRBV27
CDR3 protein: CASWDSQEAFF
CDR3 DNA: TGTGCCAGCTGGGACAGCCAAGAAGCTTTCTTT

clone size: .
D gene: .
J gene: TRBJ2-3
V gene: TRBV5-1
CDR3 protein: CASSLTVTDTQYF
CDR3 DNA: TGCGCCAGCAGCTTGACAGTCACAGATACGCAGTATTTT

clone size: .
D gene: .
J gene: TRBJ1-2
V gene: TRBV6-4
CDR3 protein: CASSDSVFSDYGYTF
CDR3 DNA: TGTGCCAGCAGTGACTCAGTGTTTAGCGACTATGGCTACACCTTC

clone size: .
D gene: TRBD1
J gene: TRBJ2-3
V gene: TRBV19
CDR3 protein: CASSLQGAGTDTQYF
CDR3 DNA: TGTGCCAGTAGTTTACAGGGGGCCGGCACAGATACGCAGTATTTT

clone size: .
D gene: .
J gene: TRBJ1-1
V gene: TRBV4-1
CDR3 protein: CASSQSPGIENTEAFF
CDR3 DNA: TGCGCCAGCAGCCAAAGCCCGGGTATAGAGAACACTGAAGCTTTCTTT

clone size: .
D gene: .
J gene: TRBJ2-7
V gene: TRBV7-2
CDR3 protein: CASSLRRDSYEQYF
CDR3 DNA: TGTGCCAGCAGCTTAAGAAGAGATTCCTACGAGCAGTACTTC

clone size: .
D gene: .
J gene: TRBJ1-4
V gene: TRBV7-8
CDR3 protein: CASSIATGGLEKLFF
CDR3 DNA: TGTGCCAGCAGCATCGCGACAGGCGGTCTTGAAAAACTGTTTTTT

clone size: .
D gene: .
J gene: TRBJ1-1
V gene: TRBV7-2
CDR3 protein: CASSLHAEAFF
CDR3 DNA: TGTGCCAGCAGCTTACACGCTGAAGCTTTCTTT

clone size: .
D gene: .
J gene: TRBJ2-5
V gene: TRBV7-8
CDR3 protein: CASSSRVRETQYF
CDR3 DNA: TGTGCCAGCAGCTCCAGGGTCCGGGAGACCCAGTACTTC

clone size: .
D gene: .
J gene: TRBJ2-7
V gene: TRBV5-6
CDR3 protein: CASSLKLSEQYF
CDR3 DNA: TGTGCCAGCAGCTTGAAGCTCAGCGAGCAGTACTTC

clone size: .
D gene: TRBD1
J gene: TRBJ2-7
V gene: TRBV6-5
CDR3 protein: CASSTGTGGGEQYF
CDR3 DNA: TGTGCCAGCTCTACCGGGACAGGGGGCGGCGAGCAGTACTTC

clone size: .
D gene: .
J gene: TRBJ2-7
V gene: TRBV5-1
CDR3 protein: CASSLVPPPMEQYF
CDR3 DNA: TGCGCCAGCAGCTTGGTACCCCCACCTATGGAGCAGTACTTC

clone size: once
D gene: TRBD1
J gene: TRBJ2-7
V gene: TRBV10-3
CDR3 protein: CASTGRSSYEQYF
CDR3 DNA: TGTGCCTCGACAGGGAGAAGCTCCTACGAGCAGTACTTC

clone size: .
D gene: TRBD1
J gene: TRBJ1-3
V gene: TRBV14
CDR3 protein: CASSQDITGGRRNTIYF
CDR3 DNA: TGTGCCAGCAGCCAAGACATTACAGGGGGCCGACGAAACACCATATATTTT

clone size: .
D gene: .
J gene: TRBJ1-2
V gene: TRBV2
CDR3 protein: CASNPSGYGHTF
CDR3 DNA: TGTGCCAGCAACCCTTCCGGCTATGGCCACACCTTC

clone size: .
D gene: TRBD1
J gene: TRBJ2-2
V gene: TRBV18
CDR3 protein: CASSRRTGARDGELFF
CDR3 DNA: TGTGCCAGCTCACGAAGGACAGGGGCACGGGACGGGGAGCTGTTTTTT

clone size: .
D gene: .
J gene: TRBJ2-3
V gene: TRBV5-1
CDR3 protein: CASSAGTRTGTDTQYF
CDR3 DNA: TGCGCCAGCAGCGCCGGAACAAGGACAGGCACAGATACGCAGTATTTT

clone size: .
D gene: .
J gene: TRBJ1-2
V gene: TRBV19
CDR3 protein: CASRKQTGIGGYTF
CDR3 DNA: TGTGCCAGTAGGAAACAAACAGGGATTGGTGGCTACACCTTC

clone size: .
D gene: .
J gene: TRBJ2-4
V gene: TRBV7-2
CDR3 protein: CASSSGQILAKNIQYF
CDR3 DNA: TGTGCCAGCAGCTCCGGACAGATACTAGCCAAAAACATTCAGTACTTC

clone size: few
D gene: TRBD1
J gene: TRBJ1-2
V gene: TRBV28
CDR3 protein: CASSYGWRQGADGYTF
CDR3 DNA: TGTGCCAGCAGTTACGGGTGGCGACAGGGGGCTGATGGCTACACCTTC

clone size: .
D gene: TRBD1
J gene: TRBJ2-7
V gene: TRBV28
CDR3 protein: CASRVTGAYEQYF
CDR3 DNA: TGTGCCAGCCGGGTGACAGGGGCCTACGAGCAGTACTTC

clone size: once
D gene: .
J gene: TRBJ2-2
V gene: TRBV19
CDR3 protein: CASSKEGGNTGELFF
CDR3 DNA: TGTGCCAGTAGTAAGGAGGGCGGGAACACCGGGGAGCTGTTTTTT

clone size: .
D gene: .
J gene: TRBJ1-1
V gene: TRBV6-4
CDR3 protein: CASSDSNRNTEAFF
CDR3 DNA: TGTGCCAGCAGTGACTCGAACAGGAACACTGAAGCTTTCTTT